This T cell receptor beta chain was recorded in a study of Graves' ophthalmopathy and Graves' hyperthyroidism. General study points: The model reached roughly 70% sensitivity and about 73% specificity for predicting ophthalmopathy progression. Most expanded clonotypes from thyroid (those above 0.001 frequency) were also found in blood.

The stable label applied to hyperthyroidism with no ophthalmopathy within 18 months of follow-up. Ineligible for inclusion were patients with other autoimmune diseases, uncontrolled infections, pregnancy or lactation. This clonotype was observed many times. Its antigen remains unknown. For repertoire sequencing, the TCR beta CDR3 regions were amplified from RNA transcripts. HTBI primers served in a first-round RT-PCR, which a second-round multiplex PCR followed. One entry per CDR3 protein, called by TCRdb with MiXCR from the multiplex PCR reads. The sample has about 400,000 distinct CDR3 sequences, about 21% seen once. The length of the CDR3 is 16 residues. Germline V gives CDR1 LNHDA, CDR2 SQIVND (reference sequence). After removal of 3 bases from V and 3 bases from J, the junction contained 8 bases not matched to a gene.

The gene calls are TRBV19 and TRBJ1-1; 9 nucleotides line up with TRBD1. The material sequenced was peripheral blood. The receptor's source is a woman aged 18-29 years with stable Graves' hyperthyroidism. The CDR3 coding sequence is TGTGCCAGTAGTATTCGGCGTGACAGGGGGGACACTGAAGCTTTCTTT. Amino acid sequence: CASSIRRDRGDTEAFF.